The 3 T cell receptor beta chains below all came from one sample that was sequenced in a study of T cell repertoires in cytomegalovirus infection. These receptors have no known antigen. TCRdb reprocessed the reads with MiXCR, giving one entry per CDR3 protein. The sample consists of some 920,000 distinct CDR3 sequences, roughly 31% of them appearing once. The sequences come from cultured CD8+ T cells from PBMCs, collected from culture after CMV antigen stimulation. Receptor source: a human donor in good health (CMV status not recorded). Some clones in this sample may be carry-over from other donors' samples.

This clonotype was detected a few times. This chain links TRBV6-6 with TRBJ2-7; 10 positions agree with TRBD1. The CDR3 totals 17 residues. Per the germline V gene, CDR1 is MNHNY and CDR2 is SVGAGI (reference sequence). Trimming removed 4 bases from V and 3 bases from J; junction bases left unmatched: 12. CDR3 sequence reads: CASSSTGTGVHYYEQYF. The CDR3 coding sequence is TGTGCCAGCAGTTCAACCGGGACAGGGGTCCATTACTACGAGCAGTACTTC.

V and J are TRBV12-3 or TRBV12-4 and TRBJ2-5, with D tentatively TRBD1 or TRBD2 (5 bases each). CDR3 length: 19 amino acids. Trimming pared 1 base from V and 2 bases from J, leaving 23 bases between. The CDR3, as DNA: TGTGCCAGCAGTTTAGAGGGTGCGGCTAGAAACTGGGGGCAAGAGACCCAGTACTTC. Protein product: CASSLEGAARNWGQETQYF.

This clonotype has more than one count but fewer than ten. The chain combines TRBV6-2 or TRBV6-3 with TRBJ2-7; D ambiguous. Germline V gene sequence: CDR1 MNHEY, CDR2 SVGEGT. The CDR3 extends over 13 amino acids. Trimming removed 4 bases at V and 0 bases at J, with 7 bases between. The CDR3 nucleotides read TGTGCCAGCAGTTCAGCCTTCTCCTACGAGCAGTACGTC. This sequence encodes CASSSAFSYEQYV.